Listed below are T cell receptor beta chains from one sample, sequenced in a study of blood T cell repertoires in COVID-19. Sequenced by immunoSEQ multiplex PCR; TCRdb stores in-frame clones only, minus some. The sample contains fewer than 150,000 clones, around 88% of which appear only once. The specimen sequenced was peripheral blood. These receptors originate from a woman between 45 and 65 years old with active or convalescent COVID-19. Both conserved end residues are part of each CDR3. D genes are given only for firm matches. Clone size is given for some rows only: seen once, a few or many times, or a class if the clone is expanded.

j_call: TRBJ2-7
cdr3_length: 15
clone_size: -
d_call: TRBD1
v_call: TRBV7-3
cdr3_aa: CASSSAGTGDHEQYF
cdr3_nt: TGTGCCAGCAGCTCAGCCGGGACAGGGGACCACGAGCAGTACTTC

j_call: TRBJ1-4
cdr3_length: 12
clone_size: -
d_call: -
v_call: TRBV28
cdr3_aa: CASKQGNEKLFF
cdr3_nt: TGTGCCAGCAAACAGGGTAATGAAAAACTGTTTTTT

j_call: TRBJ2-2
cdr3_length: 15
clone_size: once
d_call: -
v_call: TRBV6-5
cdr3_aa: CATNMGLASTGELFF
cdr3_nt: TGTGCCACCAATATGGGACTGGCGAGCACCGGGGAGCTGTTTTTT

j_call: TRBJ2-1
cdr3_length: 16
clone_size: -
d_call: TRBD1
v_call: TRBV9
cdr3_aa: CASSVPGGAAYNEQFF
cdr3_nt: TGTGCCAGCAGCGTCCCAGGGGGCGCGGCCTACAATGAGCAGTTCTTC

j_call: TRBJ2-5
cdr3_length: 16
clone_size: -
d_call: TRBD1
v_call: TRBV4-1
cdr3_aa: CASSQVTGSYQETQYF
cdr3_nt: TGCGCCAGCAGCCAAGTGACAGGGTCTTACCAAGAGACCCAGTACTTC

j_call: TRBJ2-1
cdr3_length: 17
clone_size: -
d_call: TRBD1
v_call: TRBV24-1
cdr3_aa: CATSALTGTANYNEQFF
cdr3_nt: TGTGCCACCAGTGCCCTAACCGGGACAGCAAACTACAATGAGCAGTTCTTC

j_call: TRBJ1-5
cdr3_length: 15
clone_size: -
d_call: TRBD1
v_call: TRBV18
cdr3_aa: CASSIGTGFNQPQHF
cdr3_nt: TGTGCCAGCTCAATCGGGACAGGGTTCAATCAGCCCCAGCATTTT

j_call: TRBJ2-1
cdr3_length: 16
clone_size: -
d_call: -
v_call: TRBV6-1
cdr3_aa: CASSERGFDPSDEQFF
cdr3_nt: TGTGCCAGCAGTGAAAGAGGATTCGATCCGAGCGATGAGCAGTTCTTC

j_call: TRBJ2-5
cdr3_length: 16
clone_size: -
d_call: TRBD2
v_call: TRBV5-4
cdr3_aa: CASSSGLAGDRETQYF
cdr3_nt: TGTGCCAGCAGCTCGGGACTAGCGGGAGATAGAGAGACCCAGTACTTC

j_call: TRBJ2-1
cdr3_length: 14
clone_size: -
d_call: -
v_call: TRBV7-8
cdr3_aa: CASSLSGRLNEQFF
cdr3_nt: TGTGCCAGCAGCTTAAGCGGGCGCCTCAATGAGCAGTTCTTC

j_call: TRBJ1-4
cdr3_length: 15
clone_size: -
d_call: -
v_call: TRBV2
cdr3_aa: CASSEAGQIPEKLFF
cdr3_nt: TGTGCCAGCAGTGAAGCAGGACAGATACCTGAAAAACTGTTTTTT

j_call: TRBJ1-1
cdr3_length: 17
clone_size: -
d_call: TRBD1
v_call: TRBV5-6
cdr3_aa: CASTALGQGILNTEAFF
cdr3_nt: TGTGCCAGCACCGCGCTGGGACAGGGTATTTTGAACACTGAAGCTTTCTTT

j_call: TRBJ1-1
cdr3_length: 14
clone_size: -
d_call: TRBD1
v_call: TRBV6-5
cdr3_aa: CASSYGDRVSEAFF
cdr3_nt: TGTGCCAGCAGTTACGGAGACAGGGTTTCTGAAGCTTTCTTT

j_call: TRBJ2-1
cdr3_length: 15
clone_size: -
d_call: TRBD2
v_call: TRBV6-5
cdr3_aa: CASRVLAGGANEQFF
cdr3_nt: TGTGCCAGCAGGGTACTAGCGGGAGGGGCCAATGAGCAGTTCTTC

j_call: TRBJ2-4
cdr3_length: 14
clone_size: -
d_call: TRBD2
v_call: TRBV28
cdr3_aa: CASSPGGTKNIQYF
cdr3_nt: TGTGCCAGCTCCCCCGGGGGGACCAAAAACATTCAGTACTTC

j_call: TRBJ2-3
cdr3_length: 16
clone_size: -
d_call: TRBD2
v_call: TRBV7-2
cdr3_aa: CASSSVAGGPTDTQYF
cdr3_nt: TGTGCCAGCAGCTCCGTCGCGGGGGGGCCCACAGATACGCAGTATTTT

j_call: TRBJ2-7
cdr3_length: 13
clone_size: -
d_call: TRBD2
v_call: TRBV19
cdr3_aa: CASSGRDSYEQYF
cdr3_nt: TGTGCCAGTAGCGGGAGGGATTCCTACGAGCAGTACTTC

j_call: TRBJ2-3
cdr3_length: 13
clone_size: -
d_call: -
v_call: TRBV4-3
cdr3_aa: CASSQAYRDSQYF
cdr3_nt: TGCGCCAGCAGCCAAGCTTATAGAGACTCCCAGTATTTT

j_call: TRBJ2-7
cdr3_length: 12
clone_size: few
d_call: -
v_call: TRBV7-9
cdr3_aa: CASSLSGDEQYF
cdr3_nt: TGTGCCAGCAGCTTATCGGGGGACGAGCAGTACTTC

j_call: TRBJ2-7
cdr3_length: 13
clone_size: few
d_call: TRBD2
v_call: TRBV7-2
cdr3_aa: CASSLQRGWEQYF
cdr3_nt: TGTGCCAGCAGCTTGCAGCGGGGTTGGGAGCAGTACTTC

j_call: TRBJ2-4
cdr3_length: 17
clone_size: -
d_call: TRBD2
v_call: TRBV7-8
cdr3_aa: CASSLGTRLLAKNIQYF
cdr3_nt: TGTGCCAGCAGCTTAGGGACTAGACTATTAGCCAAAAACATTCAGTACTTC

j_call: TRBJ2-5
cdr3_length: 18
clone_size: -
d_call: TRBD2
v_call: TRBV10-3
cdr3_aa: CAISESSPGGDGRKTQYF
cdr3_nt: TGTGCCATCAGTGAGTCGAGCCCCGGAGGGGACGGGAGGAAAACCCAGTACTTC

j_call: TRBJ1-5
cdr3_length: 16
clone_size: -
d_call: -
v_call: TRBV19
cdr3_aa: CASSINSGDGNQPQHF
cdr3_nt: TGTGCCAGTAGTATAAATTCAGGGGATGGCAATCAGCCCCAGCATTTT

j_call: TRBJ1-4
cdr3_length: 14
clone_size: -
d_call: -
v_call: TRBV30
cdr3_aa: CAWSVSGGGEKLFF
cdr3_nt: TGTGCCTGGAGTGTATCGGGGGGTGGTGAAAAACTGTTTTTT

j_call: TRBJ1-1
cdr3_length: 13
clone_size: -
d_call: TRBD1
v_call: TRBV29-1
cdr3_aa: CSGRQGVDTEAFF
cdr3_nt: TGCAGCGGCAGACAGGGGGTCGACACTGAAGCTTTCTTT

j_call: TRBJ2-1
cdr3_length: 16
clone_size: -
d_call: TRBD2
v_call: TRBV5-4
cdr3_aa: CASSFGGSGSYNEQFF
cdr3_nt: TGTGCCAGCAGCTTCGGCGGGAGTGGCTCCTACAATGAGCAGTTCTTC

j_call: TRBJ2-7
cdr3_length: 15
clone_size: -
d_call: TRBD2
v_call: TRBV19
cdr3_aa: CASSGTSGNSYEQYF
cdr3_nt: TGTGCCAGTAGTGGGACTAGCGGGAACTCCTACGAGCAGTACTTC

j_call: TRBJ1-1
cdr3_length: 18
clone_size: -
d_call: -
v_call: TRBV5-4
cdr3_aa: CASSASLPATRLGTEAFF
cdr3_nt: TGTGCCAGCAGCGCATCCCTCCCCGCAACGCGGTTGGGCACTGAAGCTTTCTTT

j_call: TRBJ1-4
cdr3_length: 16
clone_size: -
d_call: -
v_call: TRBV4-3
cdr3_aa: CASSQDFRGENEKLFF
cdr3_nt: TGCGCCAGCAGCCAAGATTTCAGGGGAGAAAATGAAAAACTGTTTTTT

j_call: TRBJ2-1
cdr3_length: 16
clone_size: -
d_call: TRBD2
v_call: TRBV7-9
cdr3_aa: CASSPRGIAGGNEQFF
cdr3_nt: TGTGCCAGCAGCCCCCGAGGTATAGCGGGAGGCAATGAGCAGTTCTTC

j_call: TRBJ2-3
cdr3_length: 16
clone_size: -
d_call: -
v_call: TRBV28
cdr3_aa: CASSPAWGGNTDTQYF
cdr3_nt: TGTGCCAGCAGTCCCGCCTGGGGAGGCAACACAGATACGCAGTATTTT

j_call: TRBJ1-4
cdr3_length: 14
clone_size: few
d_call: -
v_call: TRBV29-1
cdr3_aa: CSVGRGGSHEKLFF
cdr3_nt: TGCAGCGTGGGTCGGGGAGGGTCCCATGAAAAACTGTTTTTT

j_call: TRBJ1-4
cdr3_length: 14
clone_size: -
d_call: -
v_call: TRBV10-2
cdr3_aa: CASSESGQNEKLFF
cdr3_nt: TGCGCCAGCTCAGAGTCGGGACAAAATGAAAAACTGTTTTTT

j_call: TRBJ1-2
cdr3_length: 14
clone_size: few
d_call: -
v_call: TRBV28
cdr3_aa: CASSGIREAYGYTF
cdr3_nt: TGTGCCAGCAGTGGGATCAGGGAGGCCTATGGCTACACCTTC

j_call: TRBJ1-6
cdr3_length: 16
clone_size: once
d_call: -
v_call: TRBV9
cdr3_aa: CASSVEVSSYNSPLHF
cdr3_nt: TGTGCCAGCAGCGTAGAAGTGAGCTCCTATAATTCACCCCTCCACTTT

j_call: TRBJ1-6
cdr3_length: 13
clone_size: -
d_call: -
v_call: TRBV19
cdr3_aa: CASSRAGDSSLHF
cdr3_nt: TGTGCCAGTAGTAGGGCAGGGGATTCTTCCCTCCACTTT

j_call: TRBJ2-7
cdr3_length: 16
clone_size: -
d_call: TRBD1
v_call: TRBV20-1
cdr3_aa: CSASVTGTASSYEQYF
cdr3_nt: TGCAGTGCTAGTGTTACTGGGACAGCCAGCTCCTACGAGCAGTACTTC

j_call: TRBJ2-7
cdr3_length: 16
clone_size: -
d_call: TRBD2
v_call: TRBV9
cdr3_aa: CASSVGDSGVTYEQYF
cdr3_nt: TGTGCCAGCAGCGTAGGGGATAGCGGGGTAACCTACGAGCAGTACTTC

j_call: TRBJ1-1
cdr3_length: 18
clone_size: -
d_call: TRBD1
v_call: TRBV28
cdr3_aa: CASSPTDRAILRETEAFF
cdr3_nt: TGTGCCAGCAGTCCCACGGACAGGGCTATCCTTAGGGAGACTGAAGCTTTCTTT

j_call: TRBJ1-1
cdr3_length: 12
clone_size: -
d_call: -
v_call: TRBV28
cdr3_aa: CASRPLGTEAFF
cdr3_nt: TGTGCCAGCAGGCCCCTAGGAACTGAAGCTTTCTTT

j_call: TRBJ2-5
cdr3_length: 14
clone_size: -
d_call: -
v_call: TRBV3-1/TRBV3-2
cdr3_aa: CASREDRGGETQYF
cdr3_nt: TGTGCCAGCAGGGAAGACAGGGGAGGGGAGACCCAGTACTTC

j_call: TRBJ2-2
cdr3_length: 19
clone_size: -
d_call: -
v_call: TRBV27
cdr3_aa: CASSFENMLSEGRTGELFF
cdr3_nt: TGTGCCAGCAGTTTCGAAAATATGCTTTCGGAGGGGAGGACCGGGGAGCTGTTTTTT

j_call: TRBJ2-5
cdr3_length: 13
clone_size: -
d_call: TRBD1
v_call: TRBV28
cdr3_aa: CASSQTGGETQYF
cdr3_nt: TGTGCCAGCAGCCAGACAGGGGGTGAGACCCAGTACTTC

j_call: TRBJ1-5
cdr3_length: 13
clone_size: -
d_call: -
v_call: TRBV19
cdr3_aa: CASSVGGYQPQHF
cdr3_nt: TGTGCCAGTAGTGTGGGAGGGTATCAGCCCCAGCATTTT